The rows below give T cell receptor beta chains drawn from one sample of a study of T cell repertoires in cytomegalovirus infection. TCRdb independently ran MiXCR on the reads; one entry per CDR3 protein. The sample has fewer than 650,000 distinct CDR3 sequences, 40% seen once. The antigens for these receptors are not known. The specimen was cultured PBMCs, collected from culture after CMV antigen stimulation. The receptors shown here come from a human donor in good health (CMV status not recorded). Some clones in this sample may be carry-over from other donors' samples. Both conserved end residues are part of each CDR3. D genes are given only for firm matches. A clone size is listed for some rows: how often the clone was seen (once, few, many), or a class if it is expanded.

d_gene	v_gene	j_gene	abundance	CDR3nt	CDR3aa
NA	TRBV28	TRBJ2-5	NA	TGTGCCAGCAGTATACCCCGGAGACAAGAGACCCAGTACTTC	CASSIPRRQETQYF
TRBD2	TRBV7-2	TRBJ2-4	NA	TGTGCCAGCAGCTTAGCGCTGGTCTACGGGGGAAGCGGGAGAAACATTCAGTACTTC	CASSLALVYGGSGRNIQYF
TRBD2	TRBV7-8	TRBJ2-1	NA	TGTGCCAGCAGCCCGCGGCGGGAGAGCTCCTACAATGAGCAGTTCTTC	CASSPRRESSYNEQFF
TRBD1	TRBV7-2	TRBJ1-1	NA	TGTGCCAGCAGCTTAGAAAACAGGGGTGAAGCTTTCTTT	CASSLENRGEAFF
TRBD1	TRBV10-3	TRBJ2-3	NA	TGTGCCATCAGTGAGCACGGGACAGGGGGAGATACGCAGTATTTT	CAISEHGTGGDTQYF
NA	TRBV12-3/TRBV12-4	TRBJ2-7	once	TGTGCCAGCGCCCAGGGTGTCGGACCCTACGAGCAGTACTTC	CASAQGVGPYEQYF
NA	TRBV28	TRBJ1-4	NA	TGTGCCAGCAGTGCGGGACGAGCGCCTAATGAAAAACTGTTTTTT	CASSAGRAPNEKLFF
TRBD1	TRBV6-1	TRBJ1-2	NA	TGTGCCAGCAGTGGTACCACAGGGGGCGGGTATGGCTACACCTTC	CASSGTTGGGYGYTF
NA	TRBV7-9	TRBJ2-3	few	TGTGCCAGCAGTTCAATGGGGGATACGCAGTATTTT	CASSSMGDTQYF
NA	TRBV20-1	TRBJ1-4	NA	TGCAGTGCCTCCAGACAGGCGATCAATGAAAAACTGTTTTTT	CSASRQAINEKLFF
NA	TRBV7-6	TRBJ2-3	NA	TGTGCCAGCAGCTCCTCATGGGGGGATACGCAGTATTTT	CASSSSWGDTQYF
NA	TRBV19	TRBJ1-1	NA	TGTGCCAAAAAAGGGGATCCGAACACTGAAGCTTTCTTT	CAKKGDPNTEAFF
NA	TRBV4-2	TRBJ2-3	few	TGTGCCAGCAGCCAAGACCACCGCACAGATACGCAGTATTTT	CASSQDHRTDTQYF
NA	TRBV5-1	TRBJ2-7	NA	TGCGCCAGCAGCTTAGGGGCCGGCGAGCAGTACTTC	CASSLGAGEQYF
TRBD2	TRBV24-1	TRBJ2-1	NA	TGTGCCACCAGTGACTCGGGACTAGCGGGCAATGAGCAGTTCTTC	CATSDSGLAGNEQFF
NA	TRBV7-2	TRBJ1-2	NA	TGTGCCAGCAGCCTATCTAGCCCCTACTATGGCTACACCTTC	CASSLSSPYYGYTF
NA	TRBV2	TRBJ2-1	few	TGTGCCAGCAGATACAGGGCCAATGAGCAGTTCTTC	CASRYRANEQFF
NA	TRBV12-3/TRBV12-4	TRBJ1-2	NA	TGTGCCAGCAGTTACCGGGACGGCTTCTATGGCTACACCTTC	CASSYRDGFYGYTF
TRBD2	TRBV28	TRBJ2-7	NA	TGTGCCAGTCGTTCCTGGGGGGGAGAGCAGTACTTC	CASRSWGGEQYF
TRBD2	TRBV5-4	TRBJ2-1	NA	TGTGCCAGCAGCTCCCCAGCCCCTAGCGGGGGGCCCGGACACAATGAGCAGTTCTTC	CASSSPAPSGGPGHNEQFF
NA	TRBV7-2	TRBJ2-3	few	TGTGCCAGCAGCTTAGTGACATCAGATACGCAGTATTTT	CASSLVTSDTQYF
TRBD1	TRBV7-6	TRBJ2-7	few	TGTGCCAGCAGCCACCGGGACAGGGGGCCCTACGAGCAGTACTTC	CASSHRDRGPYEQYF
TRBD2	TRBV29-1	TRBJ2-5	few	TGCAGCGTACGACTAGCGGGGGTAGAGACCCAGTACTTC	CSVRLAGVETQYF
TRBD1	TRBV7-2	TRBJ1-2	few	TGTGCCAGCAGCTCAGGGACAGGGGACTATGGCTACACCTTC	CASSSGTGDYGYTF
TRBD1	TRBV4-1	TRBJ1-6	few	TGCGCCAGCAGCCAGTCGGGACAGGGGGCGTCTAATGGGTCACCCCTCCACTTT	CASSQSGQGASNGSPLHF
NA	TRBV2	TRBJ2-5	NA	TGTGCCAGCGGATCCGGGACACCTGGAGAGACCCAGTACTTC	CASGSGTPGETQYF
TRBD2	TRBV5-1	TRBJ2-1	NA	TGCGCCAGCAGCTCGGGACTAGACGTGTCCAATGAGCAGTTCTTC	CASSSGLDVSNEQFF
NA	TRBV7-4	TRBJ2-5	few	TGTGCCAGCAGCTTAGCGCCATCAACAGATTCGCAAGAGACCCAGTACTTC	CASSLAPSTDSQETQYF